These 13 T cell receptor beta chains were sequenced from one sample in a study of shared clonotypes between healthy human individuals. Profiled with immunoSEQ multiplex PCR; TCRdb holds only in-frame clones, not every one. The sample yields 560,000 or so clones, around 96% seen once. Positive CCR7 selection of CD45RO-negative cells yielded the naive CD8 cells, and terminally differentiated effector memory CD45RA+ cells were excluded. Sequencing was performed on naive CD8+ T cells sorted from blood. These receptors originate from a woman aged 25-40 years in good health.

The V gene is TRBV14, the J gene TRBJ2-1; a possible D gene is TRBD1 (5 bases). V lost 6 bases, J lost 4 bases, and 10 bases lay in between. This CDR3 spans 13 amino acids. Per germline, CDR1 SGHDN and CDR2 FVKESK. Here the CDR3 DNA reads TGTGCCAGCAGTCGATACAGGTACAATGAGCAGTTCTTC. Translated, it gives CASSRYRYNEQFF.

The count of this clone is one. This sequence joins TRBV28 and TRBJ2-7; 12 positions agree with TRBD2. V lost 7 bases, J lost 2 bases, and 3 bases stayed unmatched. The CDR3 is 14 amino acids. CDR1 is MDHEN, CDR2 SYDVKM, per germline. DNA of the CDR3: TGTGCCAGCAACCTAGCGGGAGGGCCCTACGAGCAGTACTTC. The encoded protein is CASNLAGGPYEQYF.

This sequence joins TRBV12-5 and TRBJ2-1; no firm D call. Germline CDR1 reads LGHNT; CDR2 reads FRNRAP. The CDR3 length is 11 residues. Trimming shortened V by 2 bases and J by 9 bases, and 5 bases separated the two germline ends. The CDR3 DNA reads TGTGCTAGTGGTTTGACGGGTGAGCAGTTCTTC. Translation gives CASGLTGEQFF.

The V and J genes are TRBV19 and TRBJ2-7; perhaps TRBD1 as D (6 bases). Germline CDR1 and CDR2: LNHDA and SQIVND (reference sequence). CDR3 length: 14 residues. V was shortened by 6 bases and J by 4 bases, with 16 bases between the two germline ends. The CDR3 loop reads CASRGQGLEYEQYF. In nucleotides, the CDR3 is TGTGCCAGTAGGGGGCAGGGGCTGGAGTACGAGCAGTACTTC.

The chain has TRBV5-4 and TRBJ2-7; D remains unclear. The germline V gene encodes CDR1 SGHNT and CDR2 YYREEE (reference sequence). V was trimmed by 2 bases and J by 2 bases, leaving 8 bases between them. The CDR3 length is 13 residues. The CDR3 is CASSFPETYEQYF. The CDR3 bases are TGTGCCAGCAGCTTTCCAGAGACCTACGAGCAGTACTTC.

In this sample, this clone turned up once. The CDR3 bases are TGTGCCAGCAGCTTAGAAGGGACAACGCAGTATTTT. Its protein is CASSLEGTTQYF. The chain uses TRBV7-8 and TRBJ2-3; weak D call: TRBD1 (6 bases). Germline V gives CDR1 SGHVS, CDR2 FQNEAQ. This CDR3 region has 12 residues. V was pared by 1 base and J by 9 bases, with 8 bases between. Combining the CDR3 with reference TRBV7-8 and TRBJ2-3 gives the whole variable domain GAGVSQSPRYKVAKRGQDVALRCDPISGHVSLFWYQQALGQGPEFLTYFQNEAQLDKSGLPSDRFFAERPEGSVSTLKIQRTQQEDSAVYLCASSLEGTTQYFGPGTRLTVL.

This sequence joins TRBV6-6 and TRBJ1-5; unclear D gene. This CDR3 spans 15 amino acids. V lost 2 bases and J lost 8, with 16 bases in between. CDR1 and CDR2 from the germline V gene are MNHNY and SVGAGI (reference sequence). The CDR3 protein is CASSYADGNREPQHF. CDR3 DNA sequence: TGTGCCAGCAGTTACGCGGACGGAAATAGGGAGCCCCAGCATTTT.

The chain joins TRBV4-1 to TRBJ1-6; perhaps TRBD1 as D (6 bases). Trimming removed 1 base at V and 6 bases at J, with 10 bases between. The V gene's germline CDR1 is MGHRA and CDR2 YSYEKL. The CDR3 loop spans 15 amino acids. The CDR3 DNA sequence: TGCGCCAGCAGCCAAGGGACAGATCTTAATTCACCCCTCCACTTT. Its translation is CASSQGTDLNSPLHF.

V gene TRBV6-5 combines with J gene TRBJ2-3, with 7 bases fitting TRBD2. Germline V gene sequence: CDR1 MNHEY, CDR2 SVGAGI. Trimming at V came to 2 bases and at J to 5 bases, leaving 10 bases not matched to a gene. The CDR3 sequence is 16 residues long. Written as DNA, the CDR3 is TGTGCCAGCAGTTACGTTGCGGGAGCTGCCCGAGATACGCAGTATTTT. This encodes CASSYVAGAARDTQYF.

J is TRBJ1-2 and V is TRBV27, with D perhaps matching TRBD1 (6 bases). Trimming stripped 6 bases from V and 7 bases from J, with 15 bases between. Per the germline V gene, CDR1 is MNHEY and CDR2 is SMNVEV (reference sequence). This CDR3 is 13 amino acids long. In DNA, the CDR3 is TGTGCCAGCAGCCTTCTTGGGGGCGCTGGCTACACCTTC. Its translation: CASSLLGGAGYTF.

This clone occurred a few times. This sequence joins TRBV28 and TRBJ1-2; a possible D gene is TRBD1 (6 bases). Germline assignment: CDR1 MDHEN and CDR2 SYDVKM. V lost 6 bases and J lost 4, with 12 bases in between. The CDR3 has 13 residues. CDR3 region: CASRVTGSYGYTF. CDR3 in DNA: TGTGCCAGCAGGGTTACAGGGAGCTATGGCTACACCTTC.

This chain joins TRBV4-1 and TRBJ2-1; D ambiguous. Germline CDR1 is MGHRA and CDR2 is YSYEKL. V was shortened by 0 bases and J by 3 bases, with 15 bases between the two germline ends. The CDR3 has 17 amino acids. The CDR3 DNA is TGCGCCAGCAGCCAAGAAGAGAGAGGTGGGAACTACAATGAGCAGTTCTTC. Its protein is CASSQEERGGNYNEQFF.

The V gene is TRBV28, the J gene TRBJ2-7; the match to TRBD2 covers 8 bases. Per germline, CDR1 MDHEN and CDR2 SYDVKM. CDR3 length: 14 amino acids. V gave up 5 bases and J gave up 4 bases; unmatched junction bases: 7. CDR3 bases: TGTGCCAGCAGTCAACTAGCGGAGGATTACGAGCAGTACTTC. This gives the protein CASSQLAEDYEQYF.